This record concerns one T cell receptor beta chain sequence. The antigen remains unidentified. Profiling of TCR beta VDJ combinations and CDR3 sequences used genomic DNA as template. Via MiXCR, TCRdb re-called the reads, giving one row per CDR3 protein. In the table there are 450,000 to 550,000 distinct CDR3 sequences, 25% to 40% of which are singletons. Whoever was chosen for sequencing had shown CD8+CD57+ cell expansion by flow cytometry. The sample is drawn from a study of CD8+CD57+ T cells in acquired aplastic anemia. The V gene lost 9 bases and the J gene lost 7 bases, with 12 bases spanning the gap. The CDR3 runs 11 residues. The germline V gene has CDR1 LNHDA and CDR2 SQIVND (reference sequence). General study points: Overlapping CD8+ CDR3 repertoires of patients and controls contained under 35 shared sequences.

Sequencing was done on a sample of sorted CD4+, CD8+, or CD8+CD57+ T cells (not recorded which) from PBMCs. The sequence was obtained from a human donor with aplastic anemia. The V and J genes are TRBV19 and TRBJ1-1; TRBD1 might be the D (5 bases). The CDR3 is CASRGGNEAFF. Here the CDR3 DNA reads TGTGCCAGCCGGGGGGGGAATGAAGCTTTCTTT.